This passage covers 19 T cell receptor beta chains from one sample sequenced in a study of cytomegalovirus exposure and HLA in healthy donors (dated by TCRdb to between 2016 and 2019). Library generation was performed with the immunoSEQ multiplex PCR assay. A mixture of 60 forward primers for TCR Vbeta segments and 13 reverse primers for TCR Jbeta segments was used in the multiplex PCR. The source is immuneACCESS, and TCRdb retained only in-frame sequences with V and J called. Part of the clones is not carried over; for the studies checked, unresolved V genes explain less than half of this, and the remainder is unexplained. Present in this sample are around 78,000 clones, around 82% of which were seen just once. The ten largest clonotypes hold about 1.1% of the sample. Source material: PBMCs. All receptors derive from a male donor in good health and CMV-seronegative.

In regard to this clone: As the CDR3 is not closed by the conserved phenylalanine or tryptophan, this likely results from a read error. It is unclear where the CDR3 begins or ends on the DNA, so no DNA is shown, and the CDR3 is as TCRdb lists it. CDR3 sequence: CASSQDELS. The rearrangement joins TRBV3-2 to TRBJ2-7; the table's TRBD2 call for D was not verified on the DNA. TRBV3-2 counts as a pseudogene. The CDR3 is made up of 9 amino acids, end residues included.

The chain couples TRBV6-1 to TRBJ1-1, with D uncertain. The CDR3 totals 14 residues. Deletions cut 5 bases from V and 4 bases from J, with 14 bases between. Germline V lookup: CDR1 MNHNS, CDR2 SASEGT. This chain's CDR3 is CASSRFSGGTEAFF. The CDR3 DNA reads TGTGCCAGCAGTCGGTTCTCGGGAGGCACTGAAGCTTTCTTT.

This clone showed up just once. V and J are TRBV15 and TRBJ1-5; 9 nucleotides line up with TRBD1. The CDR3 is made up of 18 amino acids. Trimming cost V 2 bases and J 15 bases; bases outside gene matches: 23. Germline V CDR1 and CDR2: LNHNV, YYDKDF (reference sequence). The CDR3 DNA sequence: TGTGCCACCAGCAGATACGGACTTGGGACAGGGACGTTTGGGGCACCGCATTTT. Translation: CATSRYGLGTGTFGAPHF.

The V call is TRBV18, the J call TRBJ1-6; 8 nucleotides agree with TRBD1. V dropped 3 bases and J dropped 11; count of bases not matched to a gene: 9. This CDR3 region has 15 residues. Germline CDR1 and CDR2: KGHSH and LQKENI. In DNA form, the CDR3 reads TGTGCCAGCTCACCTTCCGGGACAGGTAGTCCACCCCTCCACTTT. Translated, it gives CASSPSGTGSPPLHF.

This chain joins TRBV5-1 and TRBJ2-2; no definite D call. Germline loops: CDR1 SGHRS, CDR2 YFSETQ. This CDR3 is built from 15 residues. V lost 3 bases to trimming and J lost 4 bases, with 13 bases between them. The CDR3 sequence is CASSSSDLSTGELFF. Written as DNA, the CDR3 is TGCGCCAGCAGCTCCTCTGACTTAAGCACCGGGGAGCTGTTTTTT.

This chain links TRBV6-6 with TRBJ2-5; the D gene is possibly TRBD1 (5 bases). The CDR3 extends over 15 amino acids. Trimming shortened V by 5 bases and J by 1 base, and 14 bases separated the two germline ends. Per the germline V gene, CDR1 is MNHNY and CDR2 is SVGAGI (reference sequence). The CDR3 sequence: CASSTPDRVQETQYF. In DNA form, the CDR3 reads TGTGCCAGCAGTACACCCGACAGAGTCCAAGAGACCCAGTACTTC.

In DNA form, the CDR3 reads TGCGCCAGCAGCCAAGTGTGGACAGGTGTGGCCTATGGCTACACCTTC. This sequence encodes CASSQVWTGVAYGYTF. The J gene is TRBJ1-2, the V gene TRBV4-3; 7 positions agree with TRBD1. Germline V gene lookup returns CDR1 LGHNA and CDR2 YSLEER. With 1 base clipped from V and 4 bases from J, the junction kept 9 bases outside the gene matches. This CDR3 is built from 16 residues.

This sequence joins TRBV25-1 and TRBJ1-1; no reliable D call. Germline assignment: CDR1 MGHDK and CDR2 SYGVNS. V shed 7 bases and J shed 4 bases, with 16 bases lying between them. The CDR3 runs 14 residues. The CDR3 DNA reads as TGTGCCAGCATTGCCCGCGGGAGATTCACTGAAGCTTTCTTT. As protein: CASIARGRFTEAFF.

V and J are TRBV5-1 and TRBJ1-4, with D maybe TRBD1 (6 bases). There are 15 residues in the CDR3. Deletions cut 0 bases from V and 8 bases from J, with 14 bases between. Germline V gene lookup returns CDR1 SGHRS and CDR2 YFSETQ. The CDR3 loop reads CASSLAQGRGEKLFF. In nucleotides, the CDR3 is TGCGCCAGCAGCTTGGCCCAGGGAAGGGGGGAAAAACTGTTTTTT.

V usage is TRBV28 and J usage is TRBJ2-1, with a possible D match to TRBD1 (5 bases). Germline CDR1 is MDHEN and CDR2 is SYDVKM. The CDR3 is 14 residues long. V shed 7 bases and J shed 9 bases, with 19 bases lying between them. Written as DNA, the CDR3 is TGTGCCAGCACCGATGGGCCCAGGGATGTTGAGCAGTTCTTC. Translated: CASTDGPRDVEQFF.

The V call is TRBV5-1, the J call TRBJ2-5; D not resolved. The DNA end is more similar to TRBJ2-7, so the J call may be wrong. This CDR3 has 14 residues. The germline V gene encodes CDR1 SGHRS and CDR2 YFSETQ. CDR3 loop: CASSLASADYEQYF. For the CDR3, the DNA is TGCGCCAGCAGCTTGGCCTCGGCAGACTACGAGCAGTACTTC.

CDR3 region: CASSRQANSGNTIYF. Here the CDR3 DNA reads TGTGCCAGCAGCCGACAGGCAAACTCTGGAAACACCATATATTTT. This chain joins TRBV6-5 and TRBJ1-3; tentatively, D is TRBD1 (6 bases). The CDR3 sequence is 15 residues long. From germline, CDR1 is MNHEY and CDR2 SVGAGI. The V gene lost 6 bases and the J gene lost 0 bases, with 12 bases spanning the gap.

The chain links TRBV29-1 to TRBJ1-5; D gene uncertain. V was clipped by 4 bases and J by 4 bases, with 11 bases between them. Germline V gene lookup returns CDR1 SQVTM and CDR2 ANQGSEA. CDR3 length: 13 residues. This chain's CDR3 is CSVASGENQPQHF. Written as DNA, the CDR3 is TGCAGCGTTGCTTCCGGGGAGAATCAGCCCCAGCATTTT.

The V and J genes are TRBV30 and TRBJ2-1; 8 positions agree with TRBD2. CDR1 and CDR2 from the germline V gene are GTSNPN and SVGIG (reference sequence). The CDR3 is made up of 13 amino acids. V trimming: 2 bases; J trimming: 7 bases; junction bases outside the gene matches: 4. The CDR3 here is CAWSPGGGNEQFF. Here the CDR3 DNA reads TGTGCCTGGAGTCCCGGGGGGGGTAATGAGCAGTTCTTC.

The rearrangement links TRBV28 to TRBJ2-5; 12 bases are a match to TRBD2. CDR1 and CDR2 from the germline V gene are MDHEN and SYDVKM. The CDR3 length is 15 residues. V was clipped by 8 bases and J by 4 bases; unmatched bases: 8. CDR3 coding DNA: TGTGCCAGCTCTAGCGGGGGGGCCGGTGGAGAGACCCAGTACTTC. Protein: CASSSGGAGGETQYF.

On this clone itself: A junction end diverges from the germline sequence, so it may reflect a read error. The V gene is TRBV6-5, the J gene TRBJ2-7; D may be TRBD2 (6 bases). CDR1 is MNHEY, CDR2 SVGAGI, per germline. This CDR3 comprises 13 residues. The CDR3 sequence is CASSLAGSSEQYF. The CDR3 DNA follows: TGTGCCAGCAGTCTGGCGGGGTCCTCCGAGCAGTACTTC.

V gene TRBV28 combines with J gene TRBJ1-1; 9 bases are shared with TRBD1. The CDR3 sequence is 14 residues long. V lost 5 bases to trimming and J lost 10 bases; unmatched junction nucleotides: 11. Germline assignment: CDR1 MDHEN and CDR2 SYDVKM. CDR3 region: CASSGSGTGFLAFF. For the CDR3, the DNA is TGTGCCAGCAGTGGCTCCGGGACAGGGTTTCTAGCTTTCTTT. The full variable domain, rest sourced from reference TRBV28 and TRBJ1-1, is DVKVTQSSRYLVKRTGEKVFLECVQDMDHENMFWYRQDPGLGLRLIYFSYDVKMKEKGDIPEGYSVSREKKERFSLILESASTNQTSMYLCASSGSGTGFLAFFGQGTRLTVV.

This clone was seen once. This chain uses TRBV25-1 with TRBJ2-7, with TRBD2 as a possible D gene (5 bases). Per the germline V gene, CDR1 is MGHDK and CDR2 is SYGVNS. The CDR3 has 13 amino acids. V was cut by 8 bases and J by 1 base, with 12 bases left in between. CDR3 loop: CASREGTSYEQYF. CDR3 sequence (DNA): TGTGCCAGCCGAGAGGGCACTTCCTACGAGCAGTACTTC.

The chain employs TRBV7-2 and TRBJ2-1; TRBD2 is a possible D gene (6 bases). The ends were cut back, 6 bases at V and 2 bases at J, with 14 bases in the middle. The CDR3 loop spans 15 amino acids. Germline V CDR1 and CDR2: SGHTA, FQGNSA. The CDR3 DNA is TGTGCCAGCAGTCGAGGGGCGGGGCCCTACAATGAGCAGTTCTTC. Translated: CASSRGAGPYNEQFF. Together with reference TRBV7-2 and TRBJ2-1, the CDR3 gives the full variable domain: GAGVSQSPSNKVTEKGKDVELRCDPISGHTALYWYRQSLGQGLEFLIYFQGNSAPDKSGLPSDRFSAERTGGSVSTLTIQRTQQEDSAVYLCASSRGAGPYNEQFFGPGTRLTVL.